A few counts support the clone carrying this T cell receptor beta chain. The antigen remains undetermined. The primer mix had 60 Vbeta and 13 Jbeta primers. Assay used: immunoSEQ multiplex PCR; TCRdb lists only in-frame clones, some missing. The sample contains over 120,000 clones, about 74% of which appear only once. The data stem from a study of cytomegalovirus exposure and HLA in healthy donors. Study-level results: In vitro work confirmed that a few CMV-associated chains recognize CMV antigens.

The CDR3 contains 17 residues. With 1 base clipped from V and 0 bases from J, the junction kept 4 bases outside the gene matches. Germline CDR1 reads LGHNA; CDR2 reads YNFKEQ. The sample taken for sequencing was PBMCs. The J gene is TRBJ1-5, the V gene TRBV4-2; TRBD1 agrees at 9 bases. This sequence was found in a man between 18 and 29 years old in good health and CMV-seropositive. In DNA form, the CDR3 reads TGTGCCAGCAGCCAAGGGGACAGGGTCCCTAGCAATCAGCCCCAGCATTTT. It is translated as CASSQGDRVPSNQPQHF.